This is a list of T cell receptor beta chains from one sample in a study of control samples from healthy donors and cancer patients. The protocol was immunoSEQ multiplex PCR, while the TCRdb copy is restricted to in-frame clones and leaves out a portion. This sample has some 130,000 clones, with approximately 92% found just once. The sample consisted of blood. These receptors were taken from a man younger than 35 in good health. Both conserved end residues are part of each CDR3. A D gene is named only where the DNA matches it firmly. Part of the rows lack a size; the others show once, few, many or a class for expanded clones.

v_gene: TRBV6-5; abundance: -; d_gene: TRBD1; j_gene: TRBJ1-4; len: 13; CDR3aa: CASSGTVNEKLFF; CDR3nt: TGTGCCAGCAGCGGGACAGTGAATGAAAAACTGTTTTTT
v_gene: TRBV5-4; abundance: -; d_gene: -; j_gene: TRBJ2-1; len: 12; CDR3aa: CASTGTPSEQFF; CDR3nt: TGTGCCAGCACCGGGACTCCCTCAGAGCAGTTCTTC
v_gene: TRBV11-3; abundance: once; d_gene: TRBD2; j_gene: TRBJ2-2; len: 17; CDR3aa: CASSTHQSGGTVGELFF; CDR3nt: TGTGCCAGCAGCACCCATCAGAGCGGGGGCACTGTCGGGGAGCTGTTTTTT
v_gene: TRBV7-9; abundance: few; d_gene: -; j_gene: TRBJ1-1; len: 13; CDR3aa: CASSLQTNTEAFF; CDR3nt: TGTGCCAGCAGCTTACAGACTAACACTGAAGCTTTCTTT
v_gene: TRBV5-1; abundance: -; d_gene: TRBD1; j_gene: TRBJ2-2; len: 17; CDR3aa: CASSSALRRGSGGELFF; CDR3nt: TGCGCCAGCAGCTCCGCCCTCCGCAGGGGGTCGGGCGGGGAGCTGTTTTTT
v_gene: TRBV9; abundance: -; d_gene: -; j_gene: TRBJ2-1; len: 15; CDR3aa: CASSVAGAGYNEQFF; CDR3nt: TGTGCCAGCAGCGTAGCGGGGGCGGGTTACAATGAGCAGTTCTTC
v_gene: TRBV11-2; abundance: -; d_gene: TRBD1; j_gene: TRBJ1-1; len: 15; CDR3aa: CASSLGDRANTEAFF; CDR3nt: TGTGCCAGCAGCTTGGGCGACAGGGCTAACACTGAAGCTTTCTTT
v_gene: TRBV7-9; abundance: -; d_gene: -; j_gene: TRBJ2-3; len: 15; CDR3aa: CASSLYEEAPDTQYF; CDR3nt: TGTGCCAGCAGCTTATATGAGGAAGCACCAGATACGCAGTATTTT
v_gene: TRBV27; abundance: -; d_gene: -; j_gene: TRBJ2-2; len: 15; CDR3aa: CASSVTGSDGGELFF; CDR3nt: TGTGCCAGCAGTGTAACAGGGTCGGATGGCGGGGAGCTGTTTTTT
v_gene: TRBV29-1; abundance: -; d_gene: TRBD2; j_gene: TRBJ2-2; len: 13; CDR3aa: CSVGGKVSGELFF; CDR3nt: TGCAGCGTCGGGGGGAAGGTGTCCGGGGAGCTGTTTTTT
v_gene: TRBV15; abundance: -; d_gene: TRBD2; j_gene: TRBJ2-7; len: 14; CDR3aa: CATRIPRGGSNWYF; CDR3nt: TGTGCCACCAGGATACCGAGGGGAGGGTCCAACTGGTACTTC
v_gene: TRBV6-6; abundance: -; d_gene: -; j_gene: TRBJ1-3; len: 12; CDR3aa: CASSRKGNTIYF; CDR3nt: TGTGCCAGCAGTAGAAAGGGAAACACCATATATTTT
v_gene: TRBV7-9; abundance: -; d_gene: -; j_gene: TRBJ1-2; len: 15; CDR3aa: CASSLKGGTNYGYTF; CDR3nt: TGTGCCAGCAGCTTAAAGGGTGGGACTAACTATGGCTACACCTTC
v_gene: TRBV10-3; abundance: -; d_gene: -; j_gene: TRBJ2-5; len: 17; CDR3aa: CAISDIWGAERQETQYF; CDR3nt: TGTGCCATCAGTGACATCTGGGGGGCTGAGCGGCAAGAGACCCAGTACTTC
v_gene: TRBV28; abundance: -; d_gene: -; j_gene: TRBJ1-1; len: 14; CDR3aa: CASSYRGQNTEAFF; CDR3nt: TGTGCCAGCAGCTATAGGGGACAGAACACTGAAGCTTTCTTT
v_gene: TRBV5-5; abundance: once; d_gene: TRBD1; j_gene: TRBJ1-2; len: 13; CDR3aa: CASSIRTGVGYTF; CDR3nt: TGTGCCAGCAGCATCCGGACAGGGGTCGGCTACACCTTC
v_gene: TRBV30; abundance: once; d_gene: -; j_gene: TRBJ1-1; len: 12; CDR3aa: CALTGLVTEAFF; CDR3nt: TGTGCCCTGACAGGTCTTGTCACTGAAGCTTTCTTT
v_gene: TRBV2; abundance: -; d_gene: -; j_gene: TRBJ2-5; len: 17; CDR3aa: CASSTERTGAGGETQYF; CDR3nt: TGTGCCAGCAGTACAGAGAGGACGGGGGCCGGGGGGGAGACCCAGTACTTC
v_gene: TRBV7-6; abundance: -; d_gene: -; j_gene: TRBJ1-3; len: 15; CDR3aa: CASSLGRSSGNTIYF; CDR3nt: TGTGCCAGCAGCTTAGGTCGAAGCTCTGGAAACACCATATATTTT
v_gene: TRBV19; abundance: -; d_gene: -; j_gene: TRBJ2-2; len: 15; CDR3aa: CASREGRWVTGELFF; CDR3nt: TGTGCCAGTAGGGAAGGGAGATGGGTCACCGGGGAGCTGTTTTTT
v_gene: TRBV9; abundance: -; d_gene: -; j_gene: TRBJ1-2; len: 12; CDR3aa: CASSVDNHGYTF; CDR3nt: TGTGCCAGCAGCGTTGACAACCATGGCTACACCTTC
v_gene: TRBV7-6; abundance: -; d_gene: TRBD2; j_gene: TRBJ2-1; len: 16; CDR3aa: CASSFTSGGHYNEQFF; CDR3nt: TGTGCCAGCAGCTTCACAAGCGGGGGACACTACAATGAGCAGTTCTTC
v_gene: TRBV6-2/TRBV6-3; abundance: -; d_gene: -; j_gene: TRBJ2-3; len: 16; CDR3aa: CASSSAPGTWGDTQYF; CDR3nt: TGTGCCAGCAGTTCCGCACCGGGAACCTGGGGGGATACGCAGTATTTT
v_gene: TRBV3-1/TRBV3-2; abundance: -; d_gene: -; j_gene: TRBJ1-2; len: 13; CDR3aa: CASSHPIYYGYTF; CDR3nt: TGTGCCAGCAGCCACCCAATTTACTATGGCTACACCTTC
v_gene: TRBV19; abundance: -; d_gene: -; j_gene: TRBJ1-2; len: 15; CDR3aa: CASSNFREANYGYTF; CDR3nt: TGTGCCAGTAGTAATTTCAGAGAAGCTAACTATGGCTACACCTTC
v_gene: TRBV28; abundance: -; d_gene: -; j_gene: TRBJ1-5; len: 15; CDR3aa: CASSPRGLRYQPQHF; CDR3nt: TGTGCCAGCAGTCCCCGGGGGCTGAGGTATCAGCCCCAGCATTTT
v_gene: TRBV7-2; abundance: -; d_gene: TRBD2; j_gene: TRBJ2-3; len: 14; CDR3aa: CASRRTSVTDTQYF; CDR3nt: TGTGCCAGCAGAAGGACTAGCGTAACAGATACGCAGTATTTT
v_gene: TRBV9; abundance: -; d_gene: TRBD1; j_gene: TRBJ1-6; len: 15; CDR3aa: CASSSRTGGNSPLHF; CDR3nt: TGTGCCAGCAGCTCTCGGACAGGGGGAAATTCACCCCTCCACTTT
v_gene: TRBV5-1; abundance: -; d_gene: TRBD2; j_gene: TRBJ2-5; len: 15; CDR3aa: CASSQEPGGPGTQYF; CDR3nt: TGCGCCAGCAGCCAGGAGCCGGGGGGGCCGGGGACCCAGTACTTC
v_gene: TRBV20-1; abundance: -; d_gene: -; j_gene: TRBJ2-7; len: 12; CDR3aa: CSASFNPYEQYF; CDR3nt: TGCAGTGCTAGTTTCAACCCCTACGAGCAGTACTTC
v_gene: TRBV9; abundance: once; d_gene: -; j_gene: TRBJ2-1; len: 13; CDR3aa: CASSVPGRGEQFF; CDR3nt: TGTGCCAGCAGCGTGCCAGGTAGGGGTGAGCAGTTCTTC
v_gene: TRBV20-1; abundance: -; d_gene: -; j_gene: TRBJ2-1; len: 11; CDR3aa: CSASPGHEQFF; CDR3nt: TGCAGTGCTAGTCCCGGGCATGAGCAGTTCTTC
v_gene: TRBV3-1/TRBV3-2; abundance: -; d_gene: TRBD1; j_gene: TRBJ1-6; len: 15; CDR3aa: CASSQGGQGNSPLHF; CDR3nt: TGTGCCAGCAGCCAAGGGGGACAGGGGAATTCACCCCTCCACTTT
v_gene: TRBV19; abundance: -; d_gene: -; j_gene: TRBJ2-5; len: 17; CDR3aa: CASSPLGGGPVQETQYF; CDR3nt: TGTGCCAGTAGTCCTCTTGGCGGGGGCCCGGTGCAAGAGACCCAGTACTTC
v_gene: TRBV9; abundance: -; d_gene: -; j_gene: TRBJ2-3; len: 16; CDR3aa: CASSVGTTGGTDTQYF; CDR3nt: TGTGCCAGCAGCGTAGGGACTACCGGGGGCACAGATACGCAGTATTTT
v_gene: TRBV7-9; abundance: -; d_gene: -; j_gene: TRBJ2-7; len: 13; CDR3aa: CASSPTSRYEQYF; CDR3nt: TGTGCCAGCAGCCCAACTAGCCGCTACGAGCAGTACTTC
v_gene: TRBV5-1; abundance: -; d_gene: TRBD1; j_gene: TRBJ2-7; len: 16; CDR3aa: CASSLEAGGISYEQYF; CDR3nt: TGCGCCAGCAGCTTGGAGGCAGGGGGAATCTCCTACGAGCAGTACTTC
v_gene: TRBV7-9; abundance: -; d_gene: -; j_gene: TRBJ1-1; len: 15; CDR3aa: CASSLDEGRGGAAFF; CDR3nt: TGTGCCAGCAGCTTAGACGAGGGGCGGGGAGGGGCAGCTTTCTTT
v_gene: TRBV27; abundance: once; d_gene: -; j_gene: TRBJ1-1; len: 11; CDR3aa: CATRGGLVAFF; CDR3nt: TGTGCCACCCGGGGGGGGCTGGTAGCTTTCTTT
v_gene: TRBV12-5; abundance: -; d_gene: -; j_gene: TRBJ2-7; len: 15; CDR3aa: CASGLLRDNSYEQYF; CDR3nt: TGTGCTAGTGGTCTACTCCGGGACAACTCCTACGAGCAGTACTTC
v_gene: TRBV27; abundance: -; d_gene: -; j_gene: TRBJ1-5; len: 12; CDR3aa: CASGQLNQPQHF; CDR3nt: TGTGCCAGCGGACAACTTAATCAGCCCCAGCATTTT
v_gene: TRBV7-3; abundance: -; d_gene: -; j_gene: TRBJ2-2; len: 16; CDR3aa: CASSLRGGSNTGELFF; CDR3nt: TGTGCCAGCAGCTTACGCGGGGGCTCAAACACCGGGGAGCTGTTTTTT
v_gene: TRBV4-1; abundance: -; d_gene: TRBD1; j_gene: TRBJ1-5; len: 16; CDR3aa: CASSQPTGGLGQPQHF; CDR3nt: TGCGCCAGCAGCCAACCAACAGGGGGGCTCGGTCAGCCCCAGCATTTT
v_gene: TRBV20-1; abundance: -; d_gene: -; j_gene: TRBJ1-4; len: 11; CDR3aa: CSAVRGEKLFF; CDR3nt: TGCAGTGCTGTCCGTGGTGAAAAACTGTTTTTT
v_gene: TRBV29-1; abundance: -; d_gene: -; j_gene: TRBJ1-1; len: 12; CDR3aa: CSVGQGNTEAFF; CDR3nt: TGCAGCGTGGGTCAGGGGAACACTGAAGCTTTCTTT
v_gene: TRBV10-3; abundance: -; d_gene: TRBD1; j_gene: TRBJ1-2; len: 16; CDR3aa: CAISERETGTEDGYTF; CDR3nt: TGTGCCATCAGTGAAAGAGAAACCGGGACAGAAGATGGCTACACCTTC
v_gene: TRBV2; abundance: -; d_gene: -; j_gene: TRBJ2-5; len: 13; CDR3aa: CASSEVELETQYF; CDR3nt: TGTGCCAGCAGTGAGGTGGAGTTGGAGACCCAGTACTTC
v_gene: TRBV6-5; abundance: -; d_gene: -; j_gene: TRBJ1-1; len: 15; CDR3aa: CASSPPGPRVTEAFF; CDR3nt: TGTGCCAGCAGTCCTCCGGGACCGCGTGTCACTGAAGCTTTCTTT